Listed below are T cell receptor beta chains from one sample, sequenced in a study of cytomegalovirus exposure and HLA in healthy donors. The protocol was immunoSEQ multiplex PCR, while the TCRdb copy is restricted to in-frame clones and leaves out a portion. Seen here are around 150,000 clones, around 79% observed once, and the top ten hold around 3.3%. Sequences were obtained from PBMCs. The receptors derive from a woman aged 40 to 49 in good health and CMV-seronegative. CDR3s include the opening cysteine and the closing phenylalanine or tryptophan. Each record gives: D gene, J gene, V gene, clone size, CDR3 protein, CDR3 DNA. D genes are given only for firm matches. Not every row has a clone size; where given, it reads once, few, many or a size class.

NA TRBJ2-7 TRBV2 NA CASSELYEQYF TGTGCCAGCAGTGAACTTTACGAGCAGTACTTC
NA TRBJ1-2 TRBV6-6 NA CASSSQGVGYTF TGTGCCAGCAGTTCTCAAGGAGTTGGCTACACCTTC
NA TRBJ2-1 TRBV14 NA CASSQDVGLTYNEQFF TGTGCCAGCAGCCAAGATGTCGGACTGACCTACAATGAGCAGTTCTTC
NA TRBJ1-6 TRBV2 NA CASSVRGRNSPLHF TGTGCCAGCAGTGTACGGGGTCGGAATTCACCCCTCCACTTT
TRBD1 TRBJ1-2 TRBV27 NA CASRGQANYGYTF TGTGCCAGCAGAGGACAGGCTAACTATGGCTACACCTTC
TRBD2 TRBJ2-1 TRBV5-1 NA CASSLGVSAGGPYNEQFF TGCGCCAGCAGCTTGGGTGTTTCGGCGGGGGGGCCCTACAATGAGCAGTTCTTC
NA TRBJ2-7 TRBV20-1 few CSASSLYEQYF TGCAGTGCTAGTTCTCTCTACGAGCAGTACTTC
NA TRBJ2-2 TRBV9 NA CASSGWGQGISGELFF TGTGCCAGCAGCGGCTGGGGGCAGGGGATCTCCGGGGAGCTGTTTTTT
NA TRBJ2-2 TRBV6-1 NA CASSEEGLPTGELFF TGTGCCAGCAGTGAAGAGGGACTTCCCACCGGGGAGCTGTTTTTT
NA TRBJ2-5 TRBV6-5 NA CASSYSQGLQETQYF TGTGCCAGCAGTTACTCCCAGGGGTTGCAGGAGACCCAGTACTTC
TRBD1 TRBJ1-6 TRBV19 few CASKGQGASANSPLHF TGTGCCAGTAAGGGACAGGGGGCAAGCGCGAATTCACCCCTCCACTTT
NA TRBJ1-2 TRBV5-4 NA CASSSVLRGLGYGYTF TGTGCCAGCAGCTCAGTCCTACGGGGGTTGGGCTATGGCTACACCTTC
NA TRBJ1-3 TRBV4-1 NA CASSPLGLSGNTIYF TGCGCCAGCAGCCCCCTAGGACTCTCTGGAAACACCATATATTTT
TRBD1 TRBJ1-2 TRBV6-5 few CASSRQGSGYTF TGTGCCAGCAGTCGACAGGGCTCAGGCTACACCTTC
NA TRBJ1-4 TRBV6-6 NA CASTGGGGEKLFF TGTGCCAGCACCGGGGGAGGCGGTGAAAAACTGTTTTTT
TRBD2 TRBJ2-1 TRBV6-9 NA CASSYYSSGADEQFF TGTGCCAGCAGTTATTATTCTAGCGGGGCAGATGAGCAGTTCTTC
NA TRBJ1-6 TRBV7-9 NA CASSLGAGLSYNSPLHF TGTGCCAGCAGCTTAGGGGCCGGTCTCTCCTATAATTCACCCCTCCACTTT
NA TRBJ2-7 TRBV5-1 once CASSLGAGGLYEQYF TGCGCCAGCAGCTTGGGGGCCGGGGGATTGTACGAGCAGTACTTC
TRBD2 TRBJ2-3 TRBV11-2 NA CASSLKGGAIPTPTDTQYF TGTGCCAGCAGCTTAAAGGGAGGGGCTATACCTACACCCACAGATACGCAGTATTTT
TRBD2 TRBJ2-5 TRBV6-5 NA CASRWSGEGETQYF TGTGCCAGCAGATGGAGCGGGGAGGGGGAGACCCAGTACTTC
NA TRBJ2-3 TRBV7-9 NA CASSLALTTPSPTDTQYF TGTGCCAGCAGCTTAGCTTTGACTACCCCTTCCCCAACAGATACGCAGTATTTT
NA TRBJ1-1 TRBV19 once CASSIAAGLNTEAFF TGTGCCAGTAGTATAGCGGCGGGTCTCAACACTGAAGCTTTCTTT
NA TRBJ2-1 TRBV7-8 NA CASSLDTGGAEQFF TGTGCCAGCAGCTTAGATACAGGGGGGGCTGAGCAGTTCTTC
NA TRBJ1-6 TRBV7-2 NA CASSLEVARDNNSPLHF TGTGCCAGCAGCTTAGAGGTGGCCAGGGATAATAATTCACCCCTCCACTTT
NA TRBJ2-7 TRBV7-2 NA CASSYTGTPTYEQYF TGTGCCAGCAGCTACACCGGGACTCCGACCTACGAGCAGTACTTC
NA TRBJ1-1 TRBV6-1 NA CASSDPWGRSRTEAFF TGTGCCAGCAGTGACCCCTGGGGCCGGAGTCGTACCGAAGCTTTCTTT
NA TRBJ1-1 TRBV7-6 NA CASSLEGPGDWVTEAFF TGTGCCAGCAGCTTAGAAGGTCCGGGTGATTGGGTTACTGAAGCTTTCTTT
TRBD1 TRBJ2-5 TRBV5-1 NA CASSSPGQQETQYF TGCGCCAGCAGTTCGCCGGGACAGCAAGAGACCCAGTACTTC